Shown below are 12 T cell receptor beta chains from a single sample sequenced in a study of identical twins. MiXCR was run by TCRdb on the 5' RACE reads, yielding one entry per CDR3 protein. This sample carries 450,000 to 650,000 distinct CDR3 sequences, about 15% of them seen once, and the ten largest clones take more than 0.4%. In addition, the sample was reused for a study of yellow fever vaccine responses in identical twins.

Sequencing input: CD4+ T cells sorted from blood. These receptors were obtained from a woman under 30 in good health.

This clonotype was counted only a few times. The rearrangement uses TRBV4-1 and TRBJ2-1; perhaps TRBD2 as D (6 bases). Trimming stripped 0 bases from V and 6 bases from J, with 15 bases between. The length of the CDR3 is 16 residues. CDR1 and CDR2 from the germline V gene are MGHRA and YSYEKL. The CDR3, as DNA: TGCGCCAGCAGCCAAGATGGGACTTTGAGGAGCAATGAGCAGTTCTTC. Protein product: CASSQDGTLRSNEQFF.

CDR3 sequence (DNA): TGCGCCAGCAGCTTGGAGGGGAGAACTGGGGCCAACGTCCTGACTTTC. As protein: CASSLEGRTGANVLTF. This chain uses TRBV5-1 with TRBJ2-6; possibly TRBD1 or TRBD2 for D (5 bases each). The CDR3 runs 16 residues. V dropped 0 bases and J dropped 2 bases, with 9 bases sitting between them. Germline CDR1 and CDR2: SGHRS and YFSETQ.

A few counts support this clonotype. V is TRBV7-8 and J is TRBJ2-4; 8 bases match TRBD2. The CDR3 has 16 amino acids. With 5 bases clipped from V and 0 bases from J, the junction kept 6 bases outside the gene matches. The germline gives CDR1 SGHVS, CDR2 FQNEAQ. CDR3 bases: TGTGCCAGCAGCCCCGGGACTAGTCTAGCCAAAAACATTCAGTACTTC. Translating gives CASSPGTSLAKNIQYF.

The chain joins TRBV2 to TRBJ2-1, with TRBD2 matching 11 bases. V lost 5 bases, J lost 6 bases, and 3 bases stayed unmatched. This CDR3 spans 14 amino acids. Germline V gene data show CDR1 as SNHLY and CDR2 as FYNNEI. The CDR3 nucleotides are TGTGCCAGCAGTCGGACTAGCGGGCGCAATGAGCAGTTCTTC. Translating it yields CASSRTSGRNEQFF.

This clonotype was seen a handful of times. The chain carries TRBV12-3 or TRBV12-4 and TRBJ1-2, with D hard to call. CDR3 length: 15 residues. The germline V and J ends were trimmed by 6 bases and 4 bases, with 18 bases remaining between them. The CDR3 reads CASRPGSGQIYGYTF. The CDR3 nucleotides are TGTGCCAGCAGACCCGGGTCCGGGCAGATCTATGGCTACACCTTC.

The chain couples TRBV6-1 to TRBJ2-1; 11 bases line up with TRBD2. Germline assignment: CDR1 MNHNS and CDR2 SASEGT. With 4 bases clipped from V and 5 bases from J, the junction kept 4 bases outside the gene matches. The CDR3 is made up of 15 amino acids. CDR3 bases: TGTGCCAGCAGTGTTGGGACTAGCGGACACAATGAGCAGTTCTTC. Protein: CASSVGTSGHNEQFF.

In this sample, this clonotype turned up a few times. J is TRBJ2-2 and V is TRBV7-9, with D unclear. The CDR3 extends over 16 amino acids. Trimming shortened V by 3 bases and J by 0 bases, and 11 bases separated the two germline ends. Germline CDR1 SEHNR, CDR2 FQNEAQ (reference sequence). The CDR3 DNA sequence: TGTGCCAGCAGCTTTCTCCTAGGCGCGAACACCGGGGAGCTGTTTTTT. It translates to CASSFLLGANTGELFF. The full variable domain, with the rest looked up from reference TRBV7-9 and TRBJ2-2, is DTGVSQNPRHKITKRGQNVTFRCDPISEHNRLYWYRQTLGQGPEFLTYFQNEAQLEKSRLLSDRFSAERPKGSFSTLEIQRTEQGDSAMYLCASSFLLGANTGELFFGEGSRLTVL.

This clonotype was seen ten or more times. V gene TRBV12-3 or TRBV12-4 combines with J gene TRBJ1-1; no reliable D call. Trimming took 6 bases from V and 0 from J, leaving 11 bases between them. The CDR3 is 14 residues long. The CDR3 DNA reads as TGTGCCAGCAGCCTAAACAGCCTGAACACTGAAGCTTTCTTT. It translates to CASSLNSLNTEAFF.

This clonotype was seen more than once but under ten times. The J gene is TRBJ2-1, the V gene TRBV15; D possibly uses TRBD1 or TRBD2 (5 bases each). V was cut by 1 base and J by 5 bases, with 18 bases left in between. Germline V gene data show CDR1 as LNHNV and CDR2 as YYDKDF (reference sequence). The CDR3 runs to 17 residues. The CDR3 nucleotides are TGTGCCACCAGCAGAGCCCCTCCGGGGCCCCCCGACAATGAGCAGTTCTTC. Amino acid sequence: CATSRAPPGPPDNEQFF.

The sample holds a few counts of this clonotype. The genes are TRBV29-1 and TRBJ2-1, with D perhaps TRBD1 (6 bases). Looked up from germline, CDR1 is SQVTM and CDR2 is ANQGSEA. CDR3 size: 13 residues. The V gene lost 7 bases and the J gene lost 5 bases, with 15 bases spanning the gap. In nucleotides, the CDR3 is TGCAGCGGGGGTCAGGGGTTCCACAATGAGCAGTTCTTC. Translating gives CSGGQGFHNEQFF.

This clonotype showed up just a few times. The genes are TRBV4-1 and TRBJ2-7; D possibly uses TRBD1 or TRBD2 (6 bases each). In germline, CDR1 is MGHRA, CDR2 YSYEKL. Trimming removed 0 bases at V and 7 bases at J, with 13 bases between. CDR3 length: 14 residues. CDR3 in amino acids: CASSQDRGVLEQYF. CDR3 nucleotides: TGCGCCAGCAGCCAAGATAGGGGGGTGTTGGAGCAGTACTTC.

J is TRBJ1-1 and V is TRBV5-1; maybe TRBD1 (6 bases). V shed 1 base and J shed 6 bases, with 10 bases lying between them. The CDR3 is 13 amino acids. Germline V gene lookup returns CDR1 SGHRS and CDR2 YFSETQ. CDR3 protein: CASSLKQGSEAFF. For the CDR3, the DNA is TGCGCCAGCAGCTTGAAACAGGGCTCTGAAGCTTTCTTT.